These 18 T cell receptor beta chains were all obtained from the same sample, sequenced in a study of T cell repertoires in cytomegalovirus infection. TCRdb analysed the reads with MiXCR anew, one entry per CDR3 protein. The sample comprises about 360,000 distinct CDR3 sequences, around 18% of which are singletons, and under 9% rests with the top ten. The sample comprised PBMCs. These receptors all stem from a human donor in good health (CMV status not recorded). Some clones in this sample may be carry-over from other donors' samples.

Concerning this clonotype: It may be a read error: a sequence one base away is much more abundant. The V and J genes are TRBV12-3 or TRBV12-4 and TRBJ1-5, with a possible D match to TRBD1 (5 bases). This CDR3 comprises 15 residues. CDR3 bases: TGTGCCAGCAGTTTAGCGGGGCATAGCAATCAGCCCCAGCGTTTT. Encoded protein: CASSLAGHSNQPQRF.

This clonotype has only a few counts. The gene calls are TRBV19 and TRBJ2-3; a possible D gene is TRBD2 (6 bases). Germline V gene lookup returns CDR1 LNHDA and CDR2 SQIVND (reference sequence). The ends were cut back, 3 bases at V and 4 bases at J, with 11 bases in the middle. There are 14 residues in the CDR3. The CDR3 coding sequence is TGTGCCAGTAGTATTCGGACTACGGCAGATACGCAGTATTTT. Translation: CASSIRTTADTQYF.

This sequence joins TRBV7-6 and TRBJ2-1; 16 nucleotides match TRBD2. CDR3 size: 18 residues. The germline V gene encodes CDR1 SGHVS and CDR2 FNYEAQ. Trimming cost V 4 bases and J 7 bases; bases outside gene matches: 10. The DNA of the CDR3 is TGTGCCAGCAGCTCCCTCGGGACTAGCGGGAGGGCCAGTAATGAGCAGTTCTTC. Its translation: CASSSLGTSGRASNEQFF.

This clonotype came up a few times. The chain combines TRBV5-1 with TRBJ2-5; TRBD2 matches at 13 bases. Germline V lookup: CDR1 SGHRS, CDR2 YFSETQ. The CDR3 totals 15 residues. J was trimmed by 5 bases and V by 2 bases; bases with no gene match: 3. The CDR3 region has the DNA TGCGCCAGCAGCTTTCGGACTAGCGGGAGTGAGACCCAGTACTTC. Amino acids: CASSFRTSGSETQYF.

The DNA for the CDR3 is TGCGCCAGCAGGGGACTAGCGGGGCCCGGAGATACGCAGTATTTT. Translation gives CASRGLAGPGDTQYF. This chain links TRBV4-1 with TRBJ2-3; 13 nucleotides match TRBD2. The V and J ends lost 6 bases and 5 bases, in that order; junction bases with no gene match: 5. Looked up from germline, CDR1 is MGHRA and CDR2 is YSYEKL. This CDR3 contains 15 residues.

This clonotype was observed at least ten times. The chain is built from TRBV7-9 and TRBJ2-5; TRBD1 might be the D (5 bases). With 6 bases removed from V and 0 bases from J, the gap between germline ends came to 14 bases. Germline V gives CDR1 SEHNR, CDR2 FQNEAQ (reference sequence). The CDR3 loop spans 15 amino acids. The CDR3 DNA follows: TGTGCCAGCAGTACCCTTTCGACAGACCAAGAGACCCAGTACTTC. As protein: CASSTLSTDQETQYF.

This clonotype has ten or more counts. J is TRBJ1-6 and V is TRBV19, with no clear D. Trimming removed 7 bases at V and 8 bases at J, with 15 bases between. CDR1 and CDR2 (germline): LNHDA, SQIVND (reference sequence). The CDR3 is 14 residues long. This CDR3 reads CASTPDRWDSPLHF. CDR3 nucleotides: TGTGCCAGTACCCCCGACCGTTGGGATTCACCCCTCCACTTT.

This clonotype was found many times. The chain combines TRBV6-2 or TRBV6-3 with TRBJ1-2; D is uncertain. This CDR3 has 11 amino acids. CDR1 and CDR2 (germline): MNHEY, SVGEGT. Trimming took off 4 bases at V and 7 bases at J, with 7 bases between the two ends. The CDR3 coding sequence is TGTGCCAGCAGTTTCCCTGGTGGCTACACCTTC. Its translation: CASSFPGGYTF.

The chain links TRBV20-1 to TRBJ2-3, with 10 nucleotides matching TRBD2. CDR1 is DFQATT and CDR2 is SNEGSKA in the germline V gene (reference sequence). Unmatched junction bases numbered 13, after V lost 6 bases and J lost 4 bases. This CDR3 region has 16 residues. The CDR3 sequence is CSATGTSVPGADTQYF. The CDR3 nucleotides are TGCAGTGCAACCGGGACTAGCGTCCCCGGGGCAGATACGCAGTATTTT.

This clonotype was counted at least ten times. This chain connects TRBV7-9 to TRBJ2-7; D is uncertain. Trimming shortened V by 2 bases and J by 0 bases, and 11 bases separated the two germline ends. Germline V gene lookup returns CDR1 SEHNR and CDR2 FQNEAQ (reference sequence). CDR3 size: 15 residues. The CDR3 nucleotides read TGTGCCAGCAGCTTATCTGGACGGCGCTCCTACGAGCAGTACTTC. Its protein product is CASSLSGRRSYEQYF.

This clonotype was counted at least ten times. The CDR3 nucleotides are TGCAGTGCGCCGGGACTAGTCTCCTACAATGAGCAGTTCTTC. This encodes CSAPGLVSYNEQFF. The chain uses TRBV20-1 and TRBJ2-1; 8 bases align to TRBD2. The J segment lost 0 bases and the V segment lost 6 bases, leaving 4 bases of the junction unmatched. Germline CDR1 DFQATT, CDR2 SNEGSKA (reference sequence). The CDR3 is 14 residues long.

Many counts were recorded for this clonotype. The J gene is TRBJ2-3, the V gene TRBV12-3 or TRBV12-4, with D perhaps matching TRBD1 or TRBD2 (5 bases each). The CDR3 sequence is 14 residues long. Trimming stripped 10 bases from V and 2 bases from J, with 16 bases between. The CDR3 DNA reads TGTGCCACCAGAGGGGATGTGATCACAGATACGCAGTATTTT. Translated, it gives CATRGDVITDTQYF.

This CDR3 reads CASSIGPNQPQHF. Written as DNA, the CDR3 is TGTGCCAGTAGTATCGGACCAAACCAGCCCCAGCATTTT. The chain uses TRBV19 and TRBJ1-5; no firm D call. The CDR3 loop spans 13 amino acids. Germline CDR1 LNHDA, CDR2 SQIVND (reference sequence). The V gene lost 3 bases and the J gene lost 7 bases, with 10 bases spanning the gap. Full variable domain (outside the CDR3, taken from reference TRBV19 and TRBJ1-5): DGGITQSPKYLFRKEGQNVTLSCEQNLNHDAMYWYRQDPGQGLRLIYYSQIVNDFQKGDIAEGYSVSREKKESFPLTVTSAQKNPTAFYLCASSIGPNQPQHFGDGTRLSIL.

This chain joins TRBV6-5 and TRBJ2-7; 10 bases align to TRBD2. V gave up 8 bases and J gave up 4 bases; unmatched junction bases: 11. Germline V gives CDR1 MNHEY, CDR2 SVGAGI. This CDR3 is built from 15 residues. The CDR3 sequence is CASSKASGGVYEQYF. As DNA, the CDR3 is TGTGCCAGCTCAAAAGCCAGCGGGGGGGTGTACGAGCAGTACTTC.

This clonotype was seen repeatedly, ten times or more. The CDR3 DNA follows: TGTGCCAGCAGCTCAGAAGGGACTAGCCGCTACAATGAGCAGTTCTTC. Translated, it gives CASSSEGTSRYNEQFF. This rearrangement joins TRBV7-2 to TRBJ2-1; 9 bases map to TRBD2. CDR3 size: 16 residues. Per germline, CDR1 SGHTA and CDR2 FQGNSA. Trimming took 4 bases from V and 3 from J; bases not matched to a gene: 7.

Ten or more counts support this clonotype. The chain uses TRBV6-2 or TRBV6-3 and TRBJ2-1; D could derive from TRBD1 or TRBD2 (6 bases each). The CDR3 runs 11 residues. CDR1 is MNHEY and CDR2 is SVGEGT in the germline V gene. Trimming cost V 6 bases and J 10 bases, with 10 bases left between them. The CDR3 protein is CASRGGREQFF. The CDR3 region has the DNA TGTGCCAGCAGAGGGGGGCGCGAGCAGTTCTTC.

V usage is TRBV10-3 and J usage is TRBJ2-2, with TRBD2 as a possible D gene (6 bases). Germline CDR1 reads ENHRY; CDR2 reads SYGVKD. The CDR3 is 17 residues long. The germline V and J ends were trimmed by 0 bases and 5 bases, with 16 bases remaining between them. The CDR3 sequence: CAISESKGGGLTGELFF. Here the CDR3 DNA reads TGTGCCATCAGTGAGTCGAAGGGAGGCGGCTTGACCGGGGAGCTGTTTTTT.

This clonotype was recorded at least ten times. The genes are TRBV4-1 and TRBJ1-1, with D unresolved. Germline V lookup: CDR1 MGHRA, CDR2 YSYEKL. The CDR3 runs to 13 residues. V gave up 3 bases and J gave up 3 bases, with 8 bases separating them. The CDR3 sequence is CASSHRRDTEAFF. Here the CDR3 DNA reads TGCGCCAGCAGCCACAGGAGGGACACTGAAGCTTTCTTT.